This TCR beta chain emerged from a study of T-cell memory formation after mild COVID-19. MiXCR, run by TCRdb on the 5' RACE reads, gives a single entry per CDR3 protein. The sample lists about 160,000 distinct CDR3 sequences; 25% to 40% were seen once. Germline V gene lookup returns CDR1 SGHDT and CDR2 YYEEEE. V trimming: 2 bases; J trimming: 3 bases; junction bases outside the gene matches: 9. CDR3 size: 18 residues. The sequence came from an adult woman who had mild COVID-19 (a few samples of this study predate the infection). Cell type and time point are not known. Input material: PBMCs or a T cell subset sorted from them (not recorded which). The chain is built from TRBV5-6 and TRBJ2-1; 12 positions agree with TRBD2. For the CDR3, the DNA is TGTGCCAGCAGCTTTACCGCGGGACTAGCGGGCAGCTACAATGAGCAGTTCTTC. Encoded protein: CASSFTAGLAGSYNEQFF.